This T cell receptor (beta chain) was obtained from a study of cytomegalovirus exposure and HLA in healthy donors. Primers for the PCR totalled 60 Vbeta and 13 Jbeta. The repertoire was sequenced with immunoSEQ multiplex PCR; TCRdb's copy has only in-frame clones and lacks some. This table lists more than 130,000 clones. V lost 6 bases, J lost 2 bases, and 0 bases stayed unmatched. The CDR3 consists of 12 residues. Looked up from germline, CDR1 is KGHSH and CDR2 is LQKENI. The sequenced material came from PBMCs. The V gene is TRBV18, the J gene TRBJ2-7; 8 positions agree with TRBD1. The sequence came from a man aged 35 to 55 in good health and CMV-seronegative. The CDR3 loop reads CASSGQAYEQYF. CDR3 bases: TGTGCCAGCTCGGGACAGGCCTACGAGCAGTACTTC.